One sample yielded the 2 T cell receptor beta chains listed below, sequenced in a study of cytomegalovirus exposure and HLA in healthy donors. PCR used 60 Vbeta primers and 13 Jbeta primers. Repertoires were generated with immunoSEQ multiplex PCR, while TCRdb's copy carries only in-frame clones and drops some. The sample consists of some 100,000 clones, less than 80% of them appearing once. What was sequenced was PBMCs. The receptor set was obtained from a woman in her 50s in good health and CMV-seropositive.

The chain uses TRBV5-1 and TRBJ2-5; tentatively, D is TRBD1 (6 bases). The CDR3 is 12 residues long. CDR1 is SGHRS, CDR2 YFSETQ, per germline. Trimming took 5 bases from V and 4 from J, leaving 9 bases between them. The CDR3, as DNA: TGCGCCAGCAGTAGGGACACAGAGACCCAGTACTTC. Its translation: CASSRDTETQYF.

The table lists this clone with a count of one. The rearrangement uses TRBV19 and TRBJ2-7; the D gene is possibly TRBD1 (6 bases). The CDR3 loop spans 13 amino acids. In germline, CDR1 is LNHDA, CDR2 SQIVND (reference sequence). The ends were cut back, 5 bases at V and 3 bases at J, with 11 bases in the middle. Here the CDR3 reads CASSFQTGYEQYF. CDR3 coding DNA: TGTGCCAGTAGTTTCCAGACAGGCTACGAGCAGTACTTC.